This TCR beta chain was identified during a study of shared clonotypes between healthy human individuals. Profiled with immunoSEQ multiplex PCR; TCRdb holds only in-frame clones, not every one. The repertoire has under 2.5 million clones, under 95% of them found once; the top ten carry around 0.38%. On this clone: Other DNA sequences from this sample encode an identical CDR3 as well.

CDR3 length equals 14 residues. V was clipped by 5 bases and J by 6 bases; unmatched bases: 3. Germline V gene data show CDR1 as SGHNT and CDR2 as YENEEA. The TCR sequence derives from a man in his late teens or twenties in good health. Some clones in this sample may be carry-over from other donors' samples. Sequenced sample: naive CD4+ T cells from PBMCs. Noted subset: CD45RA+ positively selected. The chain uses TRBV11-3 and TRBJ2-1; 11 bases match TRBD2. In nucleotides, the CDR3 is TGTGCCAGCAGCACTAGCGGGAGTGGCAATGAGCAGTTCTTC. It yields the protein CASSTSGSGNEQFF. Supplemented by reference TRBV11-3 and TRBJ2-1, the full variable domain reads EAGVVQSPRYKIIEKKQPVAFWCNPISGHNTLYWYLQNLGQGPELLIRYENEEAVDDSQLPKDRFSAERLKGVDSTLKIQPAELGDSAVYLCASSTSGSGNEQFFGPGTRLTVL.